The 22 T cell receptor beta chains below come from one sample, sequenced in a study of technical replicates of blood from several donors (dated by TCRdb to 2016 to 2017). Receptor amplification or capture employed the immunoSEQ multiplex PCR assay. TCRdb retrieved this table from immuneACCESS and kept in-frame rearrangements only. Not all clones are present; in checked studies, unresolved V genes account for under half, and no reason is known for the remainder. The sample table holds tens of thousands of clones, of which 90% were seen once. The ten largest clones represent roughly 4.5% of the sample. The sample taken for sequencing was PBMCs. The source is a human donor in good health. Some clones in this sample may be carry-over from other donors' samples.

The V call is TRBV7-9, the J call TRBJ1-1, with D tentatively TRBD1 (6 bases). The CDR3 has 13 amino acids. With 1 base removed from V and 13 bases from J, the gap between germline ends came to 16 bases. CDR1 and CDR2 from the germline V gene are SEHNR and FQNEAQ (reference sequence). The CDR3 DNA reads TGTGCCAGCAGCTTAGATGGGGGCACTGAGGATTTCTTT. Encoded protein: CASSLDGGTEDFF.

The CDR3 region is CASSISSPAGYYGYTF. The CDR3 nucleotides read TGTGCCAGTAGTATATCGTCCCCCGCCGGGTACTATGGCTACACCTTC. J is TRBJ1-2 and V is TRBV19; D gene ambiguous. This CDR3 is 16 amino acids long. Trimming removed 2 bases at V and 3 bases at J, with 16 bases between. Germline assignment: CDR1 LNHDA and CDR2 SQIVND (reference sequence).

This clone was detected only once. The genes are TRBV7-5 and TRBJ1-1; the table's D gene call, TRBD1, was not cross checked with the DNA. TRBV7-5 is a recognized pseudogene. The CDR3 totals 13 residues. This CDR3 reads CARSFDRGTEAFF. CDR3 coding DNA: TGTGCCAGAAGCTTCGACAGGGGCACTGAAGCTTTCTTT.

The chain employs TRBV5-4 and TRBJ2-1, with TRBD2 matching over 13 bases. Germline trimming cut 3 bases from V and 6 bases from J; bases unmatched to any gene: 6. This CDR3 is built from 16 residues. CDR1 SGHNT and CDR2 YYREEE come from the germline V gene (reference sequence). CDR3 sequence: CASSSARTSGGNEQFF. Written as DNA, the CDR3 is TGTGCCAGCAGCTCCGCGCGGACTAGCGGGGGCAATGAGCAGTTCTTC.

The V and J genes are TRBV14 and TRBJ1-6; 10 bases line up with TRBD1. Germline lookup yields CDR1 SGHDN and CDR2 FVKESK. This CDR3 is built from 14 residues. V was clipped by 4 bases and J by 9 bases; unmatched bases: 3. This chain's CDR3 is CASSPTGGISPLHF. As DNA, the CDR3 is TGTGCCAGCAGCCCGACAGGGGGCATTTCACCCCTCCACTTT. Together with reference TRBV14 and TRBJ1-6, the CDR3 gives the full variable domain: EAGVTQFPSHSVIEKGQTVTLRCDPISGHDNLYWYRRVMGKEIKFLLHFVKESKQDESGMPNNRFLAERTGGTYSTLKVQPAELEDSGVYFCASSPTGGISPLHFGNGTRLTVT.

The V call is TRBV4-2, the J call TRBJ2-5; TRBD2 agrees at 14 bases. Per germline, CDR1 LGHNA and CDR2 YNFKEQ. The CDR3 loop spans 16 amino acids. V lost 5 bases to trimming and J lost 7 bases; unmatched junction nucleotides: 9. The CDR3 sequence: CASSSRTSGGSGTQYF. The DNA of the CDR3 is TGTGCCAGCAGCTCCCGGACTAGCGGGGGGTCCGGGACCCAGTACTTC.

This clone showed up just once. The chain links TRBV5-4 to TRBJ1-1; D remains unclear. Germline CDR1 reads SGHNT; CDR2 reads YYREEE (reference sequence). V was cut by 0 bases and J by 4 bases, with 16 bases left in between. The CDR3 runs to 16 residues. CDR3 residues: CASSLGGSKGSTEAFF. The CDR3 nucleotides are TGTGCCAGCAGCTTGGGAGGGTCTAAGGGAAGCACTGAAGCTTTCTTT.

This sequence joins TRBV4-1 and TRBJ2-7; 14 positions agree with TRBD2. The CDR3 extends over 15 amino acids. Trimming removed 4 bases from V and 4 bases from J; junction bases left unmatched: 3. Germline V CDR1 and CDR2: MGHRA, YSYEKL. The DNA for the CDR3 is TGCGCCAGCAGCCCCCGGACTAGCGGGGGGTACGAGCAGTACTTC. Its translation is CASSPRTSGGYEQYF.

This chain links TRBV7-2 with TRBJ1-2; 8 bases map to TRBD1. Germline loops: CDR1 SGHTA, CDR2 FQGNSA. V was pared by 3 bases and J by 0 bases, with 3 bases of the junction left unmatched. There are 15 residues in the CDR3. The CDR3 DNA is TGTGCCAGCAGCTTCAGGACAGGGACTAACTATGGCTACACCTTC. As protein: CASSFRTGTNYGYTF.

This chain links TRBV6-5 with TRBJ1-1; unclear D gene. CDR1 and CDR2 from the germline V gene are MNHEY and SVGAGI. V dropped 6 bases and J dropped 7 bases, with 12 bases sitting between them. CDR3 length equals 12 residues. The chain's CDR3 is CASSLRGGEAFF. In nucleotides, the CDR3 is TGTGCCAGCAGCCTCCGAGGAGGTGAAGCTTTCTTT.

The chain carries TRBV9 and TRBJ2-7; 9 nucleotides align to TRBD1. Germline CDR1 SGDLS, CDR2 YYNGEE. With V trimmed by 3 bases and J by 0 bases, 7 bases remained unmatched. This CDR3 comprises 16 residues. CDR3 loop: CASSGTGTGFSYEQYF. In DNA form, the CDR3 reads TGTGCCAGCAGCGGTACCGGGACAGGGTTCTCCTACGAGCAGTACTTC.

The chain has TRBV7-2 and TRBJ2-5, with 7 bases identical to TRBD2. This CDR3 spans 14 amino acids. The ends lost 5 bases at V and 5 bases at J; junction bases unmatched: 8. In germline, CDR1 is SGHTA, CDR2 FQGNSA. In DNA, the CDR3 is TGTGCCAGCAGCCCACGGCGGGGGTTGGAGACCCAGTACTTC. It specifies CASSPRRGLETQYF.

The chain has TRBV5-6 and TRBJ1-3; 9 positions match TRBD1. CDR3 length equals 16 residues. Trimming at V came to 0 bases and at J to 3 bases, leaving 4 bases not matched to a gene. Germline-derived CDR1 and CDR2 are SGHDT and YYEEEE. The CDR3 is CASSLGQGVIGNTIYF. CDR3 sequence (DNA): TGTGCCAGCAGCTTGGGACAGGGGGTAATTGGAAACACCATATATTTT.

The rearrangement links TRBV5-1 to TRBJ2-3; 11 bases agree with TRBD1. CDR1 and CDR2 from the germline V gene are SGHRS and YFSETQ. Germline trimming cut 4 bases from V and 6 bases from J; bases unmatched to any gene: 16. This CDR3 contains 18 residues. The CDR3: CASSRDRGTVRNRDTQYF. Here the CDR3 DNA reads TGCGCCAGCAGCAGGGACAGGGGGACAGTCAGGAATAGGGATACGCAGTATTTT. The full variable domain, rest sourced from reference TRBV5-1 and TRBJ2-3, is KAGVTQTPRYLIKTRGQQVTLSCSPISGHRSVSWYQQTPGQGLQFLFEYFSETQRNKGNFPGRFSGRQFSNSRSEMNVSTLELGDSALYLCASSRDRGTVRNRDTQYFGPGTRLTVL.

This chain uses TRBV5-1 with TRBJ1-1; D perhaps matches TRBD1 (6 bases). This CDR3 contains 14 residues. Trimming pared 0 bases from V and 0 bases from J, leaving 6 bases between. Germline CDR1 reads SGHRS; CDR2 reads YFSETQ. CDR3 in DNA: TGCGCCAGCAGCTTGGAGGGGGTGAACACTGAAGCTTTCTTT. Protein: CASSLEGVNTEAFF.

The genes are TRBV21-1 and TRBJ1-2; TRBD1 is the table's D call, not checked against the DNA. TRBV21-1 has pseudogene status. The CDR3 loop spans 12 amino acids. In DNA form, the CDR3 reads TGTGCCAGCAACCAGGGGGCTGGTGGCTACACCTTC. Its protein product is CASNQGAGGYTF.

The chain carries TRBV10-3 and TRBJ1-1, with D possibly being TRBD1 (5 bases). Germline lookup yields CDR1 ENHRY and CDR2 SYGVKD. Trimming took off 6 bases at V and 1 base at J, with 18 bases between the two ends. This CDR3 is built from 16 residues. CDR3 sequence reads: CAIRPPASQGNTEAFF. CDR3 coding DNA: TGTGCCATCAGACCCCCAGCGTCCCAGGGGAACACTGAAGCTTTCTTT.

The chain is built from TRBV5-1 and TRBJ2-7; 7 positions match TRBD1. The CDR3 runs 12 residues. CDR1 and CDR2 from the germline V gene are SGHRS and YFSETQ. J was trimmed by 6 bases and V by 3 bases; bases with no gene match: 3. CDR3 sequence: CASSSTGIEQYF. For the CDR3, the DNA is TGCGCCAGCAGCTCGACAGGGATCGAGCAGTACTTC.

V usage is TRBV5-1 and J usage is TRBJ2-3; 10 bases align to TRBD1. The CDR3 spans 15 residues. Trimming at V came to 4 bases and at J to 4 bases, leaving 6 bases not matched to a gene. Per germline, CDR1 SGHRS and CDR2 YFSETQ. The CDR3 spells CASSVDRGRPDTQYF. CDR3 bases: TGCGCCAGCAGCGTCGACAGGGGGCGACCAGATACGCAGTATTTT.

The chain has TRBV19 and TRBJ2-1; tentatively, D is TRBD1 (7 bases). CDR1 and CDR2 from the germline V gene are LNHDA and SQIVND (reference sequence). Trimming shortened V by 5 bases and J by 4 bases, and 18 bases separated the two germline ends. The CDR3 has 16 residues. CDR3 sequence reads: CASSPPAGQQYNEQFF. The CDR3, as DNA: TGTGCCAGTAGTCCCCCTGCGGGACAGCAATACAATGAGCAGTTCTTC.

V is TRBV7-8 and J is TRBJ1-2; 9 nucleotides line up with TRBD1. Per the germline V gene, CDR1 is SGHVS and CDR2 is FQNEAQ. The CDR3 has 18 residues. Unmatched junction bases numbered 14, after V lost 1 base and J lost 5 bases. CDR3: CASSLVSGGTGFNYGYTF. The DNA of the CDR3 is TGTGCCAGCAGCTTAGTATCTGGAGGGACAGGGTTTAATTATGGCTACACCTTC. Combining the CDR3 with reference TRBV7-8 and TRBJ1-2 gives the whole variable domain GAGVSQSPRYKVAKRGQDVALRCDPISGHVSLFWYQQALGQGPEFLTYFQNEAQLDKSGLPSDRFFAERPEGSVSTLKIQRTQQEDSAVYLCASSLVSGGTGFNYGYTFGSGTRLTVV.

This rearrangement joins TRBV7-6 to TRBJ2-2, with D possibly being TRBD2 (5 bases). Trimming pared 1 base from V and 5 bases from J, leaving 11 bases between. This CDR3 is 15 amino acids long. Germline-derived CDR1 and CDR2 are SGHVS and FNYEAQ. The CDR3 DNA sequence: TGTGCCAGCAGCTTAGAGCCTAGCCAAACCGGGGAGCTGTTTTTT. Translated, it gives CASSLEPSQTGELFF.